One sample yielded the 32 T cell receptor beta chains listed below, sequenced in a study of beta chain features in type 1 diabetes. The isolated RNA, all of it, was reverse transcribed, so expressed TCRB transcripts were what got sequenced. Clones were read by immunoSEQ multiplex PCR, and TCRdb kept only the in-frame ones, dropping some. Of under 900,000 clones listed, 15% to 20% are singletons. The sequencing input was naive CD4+ T cells from blood. These receptor sequences come from a woman aged 18 to 35 in good health.

Here the CDR3 DNA reads TGTGCCATCAGCCACTCCGGAGCCTACAATGAGCAGTTCTTC. Residues: CAISHSGAYNEQFF. V and J are TRBV10-3 and TRBJ2-1; unclear D gene. Trimming shortened V by 6 bases and J by 2 bases, and 11 bases separated the two germline ends. Germline CDR1 is ENHRY and CDR2 is SYGVKD. The CDR3 extends over 14 amino acids.

This chain uses TRBV7-9 with TRBJ2-2; D unclear. CDR3 length equals 14 residues. CDR1 is SEHNR and CDR2 is FQNEAQ in the germline V gene (reference sequence). Deletions cut 0 bases from V and 3 bases from J, with 5 bases between. The CDR3 protein is CASSLARDTGELFF. CDR3 nucleotides: TGTGCCAGCAGCTTAGCCCGGGACACCGGGGAGCTGTTTTTT.

The gene calls are TRBV5-1 and TRBJ2-2; D is undetermined. Trimming shortened V by 0 bases and J by 0 bases, and 9 bases separated the two germline ends. The CDR3 length is 16 residues. Looked up from germline, CDR1 is SGHRS and CDR2 is YFSETQ. This CDR3 is CASSLGLNANTGELFF. The CDR3 coding sequence is TGCGCCAGCAGCTTGGGCCTTAACGCGAACACCGGGGAGCTGTTTTTT.

The chain links TRBV7-2 to TRBJ1-2; D might be TRBD1 (6 bases). This CDR3 comprises 12 residues. The germline V gene encodes CDR1 SGHTA and CDR2 FQGNSA. V was clipped by 4 bases and J by 8 bases, with 11 bases between them. This chain's CDR3 is CASSYTGLGYTF. The CDR3 DNA is TGTGCCAGCAGCTACACAGGGCTGGGCTACACCTTC.

This clone came up a few times. Other DNA sequences in this sample translate to the same CDR3. The chain recombines TRBV7-2 with TRBJ2-7; 8 positions agree with TRBD1. The CDR3 is 13 amino acids. In germline, CDR1 is SGHTA, CDR2 FQGNSA. With V trimmed by 5 bases and J by 1 base, 1 base remained unmatched. CDR3 sequence: CASSRTGSYEQYF. The CDR3 DNA follows: TGTGCCAGCAGCCGGACAGGGTCCTACGAGCAGTACTTC.

This clone was seen a few times. The genes are TRBV9 and TRBJ2-1; perhaps TRBD2 as D (7 bases). From germline, CDR1 is SGDLS and CDR2 YYNGEE. This CDR3 is 16 amino acids long. V lost 3 bases and J 3 bases, leaving 16 bases between the germline ends. The DNA of the CDR3 is TGTGCCAGCAGCGCAAGGGGGGGACCCTACTACAATGAGCAGTTCTTC. Its protein product is CASSARGGPYYNEQFF.

CDR3 amino acids: CASSSTRGGYTF. CDR3 nucleotides: TGTGCCAGCAGTTCAACAAGGGGTGGCTACACCTTC. The chain is built from TRBV28 and TRBJ1-2, with D perhaps matching TRBD1 (5 bases). V shed 4 bases and J shed 7 bases, with 10 bases lying between them. Germline CDR1 is MDHEN and CDR2 is SYDVKM. CDR3 size: 12 residues.

This chain connects TRBV13 to TRBJ1-2; D is possibly TRBD1 (5 bases). Germline values: CDR1 PRHDT, CDR2 FYEKMQ (reference sequence). The CDR3 has 13 residues. V was trimmed by 5 bases and J by 3 bases, leaving 10 bases between them. The CDR3 spells CASSPRGDYGYTF. CDR3 sequence (DNA): TGTGCCAGCAGCCCCCGGGGGGACTATGGCTACACCTTC.

The J gene is TRBJ1-4, the V gene TRBV19; D gene ambiguous. From germline, CDR1 is LNHDA and CDR2 SQIVND (reference sequence). V lost 5 bases to trimming and J lost 8 bases, with 6 bases between them. This CDR3 has 11 residues. The CDR3 DNA is TGTGCCAGTAGTGAATTGGAAAAACTGTTTTTT. Translation: CASSELEKLFF.

The CDR3 is CASSLGSVHEQYF. The CDR3 DNA is TGTGCCAGCAGTTTGGGGTCGGTCCACGAGCAGTACTTC. The chain recombines TRBV28 with TRBJ2-7; no reliable D call. V gave up 3 bases and J gave up 5 bases, with 11 bases separating them. This CDR3 comprises 13 residues. CDR1 and CDR2 (germline): MDHEN, SYDVKM. The full variable domain, completed using reference TRBV28 and TRBJ2-7, is DVKVTQSSRYLVKRTGEKVFLECVQDMDHENMFWYRQDPGLGLRLIYFSYDVKMKEKGDIPEGYSVSREKKERFSLILESASTNQTSMYLCASSLGSVHEQYFGPGTRLTVT.

The chain recombines TRBV7-8 with TRBJ1-1; TRBD1 aligns across 7 bases. V lost 1 base, J lost 5 bases, and 16 bases stayed unmatched. The CDR3 runs to 18 residues. Germline V lookup: CDR1 SGHVS, CDR2 FQNEAQ. CDR3 nucleotide sequence: TGTGCCAGCAGCTTAGGCCCTCAAGGAGGGACAGTAGGGACTGAAGCTTTCTTT. Its protein is CASSLGPQGGTVGTEAFF.

With regard to this clone: A much more abundant neighbour one base away suggests this may be a read error. V and J are TRBV13 and TRBJ2-1, with 13 bases aligning to TRBD2. Losses at the gene ends were 5 bases for V and 4 bases for J; bases not matched to a gene: 5. From germline, CDR1 is PRHDT and CDR2 FYEKMQ (reference sequence). This CDR3 comprises 16 residues. CDR3 region: CASSPGLAGVYNEQFF. The CDR3 nucleotides read TGTGCCAGCAGCCCCGGACTAGCGGGAGTTTACAATGAGCAGTTCTTC.

There are a few counts of this clone. The chain carries TRBV5-1 and TRBJ2-7, with no clear D. Germline V CDR1 and CDR2: SGHRS, YFSETQ. Between the trimmed V and J ends, which lost 0 bases and 2 bases, there was a span of 12 bases. The CDR3 loop spans 15 amino acids. CDR3: CASSLVDATTYEQYF. The DNA for the CDR3 is TGCGCCAGCAGCTTGGTGGATGCCACAACCTACGAGCAGTACTTC.

This clone has more than one count but fewer than ten. This chain connects TRBV23-1 to TRBJ2-7, with 8 bases that match TRBD1. Being an ORF, TRBV23-1 has a function that is uncertain. The CDR3 runs 18 residues. Losses at the gene ends were 2 bases for V and 2 bases for J; bases not matched to a gene: 14. CDR3 protein: CASSQIGRTGTGAYEQYF. The CDR3 region has the DNA TGCGCCAGCAGTCAAATTGGAAGAACCGGGACAGGCGCCTACGAGCAGTACTTC.

This clone was observed a few times. The rearrangement joins TRBV13 to TRBJ2-1, with 8 positions matching TRBD1. Germline assignment: CDR1 PRHDT and CDR2 FYEKMQ (reference sequence). There are 15 residues in the CDR3. Unmatched junction bases numbered 7, after V lost 4 bases and J lost 5 bases. Here the CDR3 reads CASSSDRARNNEQFF. The CDR3 DNA reads TGTGCCAGCAGCTCGGACAGGGCTCGGAACAATGAGCAGTTCTTC.

Details on this clone: The sample has other DNA sequences that encode this CDR3 too. The rearrangement links TRBV7-2 to TRBJ2-7, with unresolved D. The CDR3 runs to 13 residues. CDR1 is SGHTA, CDR2 FQGNSA, per germline. Trimming took off 0 bases at V and 0 bases at J, with 3 bases between the two ends. CDR3 protein: CASSLAVSYEQYF. CDR3 nucleotide sequence: TGTGCCAGCAGCTTAGCGGTCTCCTACGAGCAGTACTTC.

A few counts support this clone. The CDR3 DNA reads as TGTGCCAGCAGCCCTGCCGGGACAGGAGCCTCGCGGTACTTC. It specifies CASSPAGTGASRYF. V and J are TRBV6-6 and TRBJ2-7, with 8 bases aligning to TRBD1. The germline CDR1 and CDR2 sequences are MNHNY and SVGAGI (reference sequence). The V gene end was trimmed by 6 bases and the J gene end by 12 bases; junction bases not matched to a gene: 16. CDR3 size: 14 residues.

The chain recombines TRBV6-1 with TRBJ1-5, with D possibly being TRBD1 (6 bases). Germline CDR1 and CDR2: MNHNS and SASEGT. The CDR3 is 13 amino acids. V lost 1 base, J lost 9 bases, and 10 bases lay in between. The CDR3 DNA follows: TGTGCCAGCAGTGAAGTCGCGGGGGCGCCCCAGCATTTT. Translated: CASSEVAGAPQHF.

The chain has TRBV4-2 and TRBJ2-5; 13 nucleotides align to TRBD2. V gave up 2 bases and J gave up 5 bases; unmatched junction bases: 8. The CDR3 covers 17 residues. Germline lookup yields CDR1 LGHNA and CDR2 YNFKEQ. Written as DNA, the CDR3 is TGTGCCAGCAGCCAAAGGACTAGCGGGAGTTTATTGGAGACCCAGTACTTC. Its protein is CASSQRTSGSLLETQYF.

This clone was detected a few times. This rearrangement joins TRBV29-1 to TRBJ2-7; 7 bases agree with TRBD2. After removal of 4 bases from V and 7 bases from J, the junction contained 10 bases not matched to a gene. Germline assignment: CDR1 SQVTM and CDR2 ANQGSEA. The CDR3 consists of 13 residues. Here the CDR3 DNA reads TGCAGCGTTGTTCCTAGCGGCACGGGGGAGCAGTACTTC. Residues: CSVVPSGTGEQYF.

The rearrangement links TRBV4-2 to TRBJ2-3, with D tentatively TRBD2 (7 bases). There are 17 residues in the CDR3. The ends were cut back, 4 bases at V and 2 bases at J, with 19 bases in the middle. The germline V gene encodes CDR1 LGHNA and CDR2 YNFKEQ. The CDR3: CASSPVGGGTFTDTQYF. DNA of the CDR3: TGTGCCAGCAGCCCAGTGGGAGGGGGGACGTTCACAGATACGCAGTATTTT.

The rearrangement joins TRBV9 to TRBJ2-1; 9 nucleotides match TRBD2. V lost 1 base, J lost 7 bases, and 6 bases stayed unmatched. This CDR3 contains 15 residues. From germline, CDR1 is SGDLS and CDR2 YYNGEE. The CDR3 is CASSVMGTSSNEQFF. The CDR3 nucleotides read TGTGCCAGCAGCGTAATGGGGACTAGCAGTAATGAGCAGTTCTTC.

This clone has more than one count but fewer than ten. The chain recombines TRBV21-1 with TRBJ2-3; TRBD2 is the table's D call, not checked against the DNA. TRBV21-1 is termed a pseudogene. The CDR3 spans 17 residues. The CDR3 region is CARGGESRSIYTDTQYF. The CDR3 DNA reads TGTGCCAGGGGAGGAGAATCCCGTTCAATATACACAGATACGCAGTATTTT.

Turning to this clone: The same CDR3 also results from other DNA sequences found in this sample. The chain couples TRBV18 to TRBJ2-5; D uncertain. Trimming shortened V by 3 bases and J by 2 bases, and 10 bases separated the two germline ends. From germline, CDR1 is KGHSH and CDR2 LQKENI. The CDR3 covers 14 residues. CDR3 DNA sequence: TGTGCCAGCTCACCCCCAGGAGCTCAAGAGACCCAGTACTTC. Translation gives CASSPPGAQETQYF. Full variable domain (remainder filled in from reference TRBV18 and TRBJ2-5): NAGVMQNPRHLVRRRGQEARLRCSPMKGHSHVYWYRQLPEEGLKFMVYLQKENIIDESGMPKERFSAEFPKEGPSILRIQQVVRGDSAAYFCASSPPGAQETQYFGPGTRLLVL.

The chain carries TRBV4-3 and TRBJ2-6; D gene unclear. Germline-derived CDR1 and CDR2 are LGHNA and YSLEER. The CDR3 has 16 amino acids. The V and J ends lost 0 bases and 3 bases respectively, with 9 bases between them. CDR3 nucleotides: TGCGCCAGCAGCCAAGATGTCCCTGGTGGGGCCAACGTCCTGACTTTC. Encoded protein: CASSQDVPGGANVLTF.

The genes are TRBV28 and TRBJ1-2, with D perhaps TRBD1 (5 bases). CDR1 MDHEN and CDR2 SYDVKM come from the germline V gene. V was shortened by 7 bases and J by 5 bases, with 11 bases between the two germline ends. The CDR3 extends over 12 amino acids. CDR3 DNA: TGTGCCAGCATAGGAGGGGATTATGGCTACACCTTC. Its translation is CASIGGDYGYTF.

This clone came up a few times. The CDR3 loop is CASSLRQFTGELFF. Written as DNA, the CDR3 is TGTGCCAGCAGCCTTAGGCAGTTCACCGGGGAGCTGTTTTTT. The chain employs TRBV6-1 and TRBJ2-2; D is ambiguous. The germline CDR1 and CDR2 sequences are MNHNS and SASEGT. Trimming shortened V by 6 bases and J by 4 bases, and 12 bases separated the two germline ends. The CDR3 runs to 14 residues.

The chain employs TRBV6-5 and TRBJ2-5; 11 bases agree with TRBD2. Germline values: CDR1 MNHEY, CDR2 SVGAGI. The V segment lost 6 bases and the J segment 7 bases; nucleotides outside the gene matches: 10. The CDR3 is made up of 15 amino acids. The CDR3 DNA is TGTGCCAGCAGCTCCGTAGCGGGAGGGCCAGGGACCCAGTACTTC. The encoded protein is CASSSVAGGPGTQYF.

The chain employs TRBV13 and TRBJ2-1; D perhaps matches TRBD1 (5 bases). Deletions cut 6 bases from V and 6 bases from J, with 18 bases between. The germline V gene has CDR1 PRHDT and CDR2 FYEKMQ (reference sequence). The CDR3 length is 15 residues. Written as DNA, the CDR3 is TGTGCCAGCAGACTCCAGGGAACTACTACCAATGAGCAGTTCTTC. Translating it yields CASRLQGTTTNEQFF.

The chain links TRBV18 to TRBJ2-5; 12 bases align to TRBD2. The CDR3 sequence is 13 residues long. V shed 8 bases and J 5 bases; nucleotides not matched to a gene: 3. Germline V gene data show CDR1 as KGHSH and CDR2 as LQKENI. CDR3 DNA sequence: TGTGCCAGCGCGGGACTAGCGGGTGAGACCCAGTACTTC. Translated: CASAGLAGETQYF. The variable domain in full, completed from reference TRBV18 and TRBJ2-5, reads NAGVMQNPRHLVRRRGQEARLRCSPMKGHSHVYWYRQLPEEGLKFMVYLQKENIIDESGMPKERFSAEFPKEGPSILRIQQVVRGDSAAYFCASAGLAGETQYFGPGTRLLVL.

Remarks on this clone: Other DNA sequences of this sample code for an identical CDR3. The rearrangement uses TRBV20-1 and TRBJ2-1, with D unresolved. The CDR3 loop spans 10 amino acids. V lost 4 bases, J lost 6 bases, and 4 bases lay in between. Germline CDR1 is DFQATT and CDR2 is SNEGSKA (reference sequence). The CDR3 coding sequence is TGCAGTGCTATTTTCAATGAGCAGTTCTTC. It codes for CSAIFNEQFF.

In this sample, this clone turned up a few times. The rearrangement joins TRBV4-2 to TRBJ2-7, with D unresolved. Trimming removed 0 bases from V and 0 bases from J, with 9 bases in between. Germline lookup yields CDR1 LGHNA and CDR2 YNFKEQ. The CDR3 extends over 15 amino acids. CDR3 nucleotides: TGTGCCAGCAGCCAAGATTATGGCGGCTCCTACGAGCAGTACTTC. It encodes CASSQDYGGSYEQYF.